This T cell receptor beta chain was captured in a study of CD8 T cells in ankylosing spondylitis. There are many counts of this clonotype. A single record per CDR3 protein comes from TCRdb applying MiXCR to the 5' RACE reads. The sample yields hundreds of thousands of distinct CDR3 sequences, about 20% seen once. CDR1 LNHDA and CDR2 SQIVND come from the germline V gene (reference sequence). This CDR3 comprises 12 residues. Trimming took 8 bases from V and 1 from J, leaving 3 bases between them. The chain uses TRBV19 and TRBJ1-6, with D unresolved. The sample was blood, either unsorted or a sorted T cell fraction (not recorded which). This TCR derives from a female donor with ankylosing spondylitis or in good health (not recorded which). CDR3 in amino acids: CASSSYNSPLHF. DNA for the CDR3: TGTGCCAGTTCTTCCTATAATTCACCCCTCCACTTT.